These 2 T cell receptor beta chains were sequenced from one sample in a study of early T cells in non-severe SARS-CoV-2 infection. Via MiXCR, TCRdb re-called the 5' RACE reads, giving one row per CDR3 protein. The sample has around 98,000 distinct CDR3 sequences; 11% are singletons. What was sequenced was whole blood. The receptors shown here come from an adult who was a healthcare worker with PCR-confirmed SARS-CoV-2 infection or an uninfected control (not recorded which).

This chain links TRBV7-9 with TRBJ2-3; TRBD2 agrees at 8 bases. With 1 base clipped from V and 3 bases from J, the junction kept 15 bases outside the gene matches. The CDR3 covers 19 residues. Germline lookup yields CDR1 SEHNR and CDR2 FQNEAQ (reference sequence). The CDR3 DNA sequence: TGTGCCAGCAGCTTAGGGCGCGTGCGAGATACTAGCGGAACAGATACGCAGTATTTT. This sequence encodes CASSLGRVRDTSGTDTQYF.

This clonotype was counted at least ten times. This chain links TRBV29-1 with TRBJ2-1; possibly TRBD1 or TRBD2 for D (5 bases each). The CDR3 loop spans 12 amino acids. Trimming left V 1 base short and J 6 bases short, with 7 bases between. Germline V gene data show CDR1 as SQVTM and CDR2 as ANQGSEA. The DNA for the CDR3 is TGCAGCGTTGAAGTAGGGACCAATGAGCAGTTCTTC. It codes for CSVEVGTNEQFF.